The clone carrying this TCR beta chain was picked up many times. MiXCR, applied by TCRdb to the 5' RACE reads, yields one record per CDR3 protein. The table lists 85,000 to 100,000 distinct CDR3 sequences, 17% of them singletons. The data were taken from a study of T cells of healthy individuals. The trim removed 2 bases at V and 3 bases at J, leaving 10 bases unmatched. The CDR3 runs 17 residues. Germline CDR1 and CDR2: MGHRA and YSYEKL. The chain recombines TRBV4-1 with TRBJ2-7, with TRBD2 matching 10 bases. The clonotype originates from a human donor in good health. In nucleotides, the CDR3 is TGCGCCAGCAGCCAAATACCGGGACTAGCGAGATACTACGAGCAGTACTTC. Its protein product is CASSQIPGLARYYEQYF.